This T cell receptor (beta chain) was observed in a study of post-analysis software for immune sequencing data. Overall study findings and caveats: Patients had higher frequencies than controls of about five TRBV segments, including TRBV5-6, TRBV5-1 and TRBV20-1.

The germline CDR1 and CDR2 sequences are MNHEY and SVGEGT. The CDR3 covers 15 residues. The TCR beta cDNA libraries carried unique molecular identifiers. cDNA molecules numbering some 500,000 came from roughly 1 to 10 million T cells. Each CDR3 protein gets one entry after TCRdb re-called the PCR reads with MiXCR. The sample holds a few hundred thousand distinct CDR3 sequences, approximately 34% seen once. Of note for this clonotype: The antigen is undetermined.

Specimen: blood. The chain links TRBV6-2 or TRBV6-3 to TRBJ2-4; 9 bases map to TRBD1. The DNA end is a closer match to TRBJ2-5, so the J assignment may be wrong. This clonotype was sampled from a girl between 10 and 17 years old with multiple sclerosis. CDR3 nucleotide sequence: TGTGCCAGCAGTTACCCCGGGACAGGGAGAGAGACCCAGTACTTC. Amino acid sequence: CASSYPGTGRETQYF.